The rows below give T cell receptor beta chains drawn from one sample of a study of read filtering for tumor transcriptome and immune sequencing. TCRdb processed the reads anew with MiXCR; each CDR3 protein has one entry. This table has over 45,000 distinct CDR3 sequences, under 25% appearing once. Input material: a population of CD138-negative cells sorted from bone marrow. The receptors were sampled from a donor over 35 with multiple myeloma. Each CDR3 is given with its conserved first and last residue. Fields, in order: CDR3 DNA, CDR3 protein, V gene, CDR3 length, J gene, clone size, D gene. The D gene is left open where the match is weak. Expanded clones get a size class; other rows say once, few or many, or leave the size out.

cdr3_nt: TGTGCCATCAAAGGACAGGTAGACGAGACCCAGTACTTC
cdr3_aa: CAIKGQVDETQYF
v_call: TRBV10-3
cdr3_length: 13
j_call: TRBJ2-5
clone_size: many
d_call: TRBD1

cdr3_nt: TGTGCCAGCAGCCAACCGAGGGGGTTCCCCTCTCTCTACGAGCAGTACTTC
cdr3_aa: CASSQPRGFPSLYEQYF
v_call: TRBV7-8
cdr3_length: 17
j_call: TRBJ2-7
clone_size: many
d_call: -

cdr3_nt: TGCGCCAGCAGCTTGGTCGGATTCCAAGAGACCCAGTACTTC
cdr3_aa: CASSLVGFQETQYF
v_call: TRBV5-1
cdr3_length: 14
j_call: TRBJ2-5
clone_size: few
d_call: -

cdr3_nt: TGTGCCAGCAGTCCTGCCCGGGGACAGGAACTCTACGAGCAGTACTTC
cdr3_aa: CASSPARGQELYEQYF
v_call: TRBV28
cdr3_length: 16
j_call: TRBJ2-7
clone_size: many
d_call: TRBD1

cdr3_nt: TGCAGCGTTGTTAGGGGGGGTGGCGAGCAGTACTTC
cdr3_aa: CSVVRGGGEQYF
v_call: TRBV29-1
cdr3_length: 12
j_call: TRBJ2-7
clone_size: many
d_call: -

cdr3_nt: TGTGCCAGCAGAAGTCAGGGAGGGAGGAATGAGCAGTTCTTC
cdr3_aa: CASRSQGGRNEQFF
v_call: TRBV2
cdr3_length: 14
j_call: TRBJ2-1
clone_size: many
d_call: TRBD2

cdr3_nt: TGTGCCAGCAGCCCCAATCCTTGGGGAGAACCCTACGAGCAGTACTTC
cdr3_aa: CASSPNPWGEPYEQYF
v_call: TRBV7-9
cdr3_length: 16
j_call: TRBJ2-7
clone_size: many
d_call: -

cdr3_nt: TGTGCCAGCAGCTTCACAGCTAGCGGCAATGAGCAGTTCTTC
cdr3_aa: CASSFTASGNEQFF
v_call: TRBV7-2
cdr3_length: 14
j_call: TRBJ2-1
clone_size: medium-sized
d_call: TRBD2

cdr3_nt: TGCAGTGTCGCCGGGCTGGGCCAGCCCCAGCATTTT
cdr3_aa: CSVAGLGQPQHF
v_call: TRBV20-1
cdr3_length: 12
j_call: TRBJ1-5
clone_size: many
d_call: -

cdr3_nt: TGTGCCAGCAGCCAGAGACAGGGCTCTTTGGGAAACACCATATATTTT
cdr3_aa: CASSQRQGSLGNTIYF
v_call: TRBV4-2
cdr3_length: 16
j_call: TRBJ1-3
clone_size: -
d_call: TRBD1

cdr3_nt: TGCAGTGCTCTTAGACAGGGGCGATACAATGAGCAGTTCTTC
cdr3_aa: CSALRQGRYNEQFF
v_call: TRBV20-1
cdr3_length: 14
j_call: TRBJ2-1
clone_size: many
d_call: TRBD1

cdr3_nt: TGCAGTGCCAGGAAGGGACAGGGAGTCCCTGAAGCTTTCTTT
cdr3_aa: CSARKGQGVPEAFF
v_call: TRBV20-1
cdr3_length: 14
j_call: TRBJ1-1
clone_size: many
d_call: TRBD1

cdr3_nt: TGTGCCAGCAGCCCTCCGAGCTCGTCCACCGGGGAGCTGTTTTTT
cdr3_aa: CASSPPSSSTGELFF
v_call: TRBV28
cdr3_length: 15
j_call: TRBJ2-2
clone_size: many
d_call: -

cdr3_nt: TGTGCCACGACAGGGATCCTCGAGACCCAGTACTTC
cdr3_aa: CATTGILETQYF
v_call: TRBV12-3/TRBV12-4
cdr3_length: 12
j_call: TRBJ2-5
clone_size: many
d_call: TRBD1

cdr3_nt: TGTGCCAGCAGTGCCGAGAAAGGGGAAGTCACTGAAGCTTTCTTT
cdr3_aa: CASSAEKGEVTEAFF
v_call: TRBV25-1
cdr3_length: 15
j_call: TRBJ1-1
clone_size: many
d_call: -

cdr3_nt: TGTGCCAGCAGCTCGCCGACAGGGTGGGTGGACACTGAAGCTTTCTTT
cdr3_aa: CASSSPTGWVDTEAFF
v_call: TRBV5-6
cdr3_length: 16
j_call: TRBJ1-1
clone_size: many
d_call: TRBD1

cdr3_nt: TGCAGCGTTGCAGGCCAAGAGACCCAGTACTTC
cdr3_aa: CSVAGQETQYF
v_call: TRBV29-1
cdr3_length: 11
j_call: TRBJ2-5
clone_size: many
d_call: -

cdr3_nt: TGTGCCAGCAGTCACGAGGGGACAGGGGGTTACAATGAGCAGTTCTTC
cdr3_aa: CASSHEGTGGYNEQFF
v_call: TRBV6-5
cdr3_length: 16
j_call: TRBJ2-1
clone_size: many
d_call: TRBD1

cdr3_nt: TGCGCCAGCAGCGGGGGACAGGGAGTAGATACGCAGTATTTT
cdr3_aa: CASSGGQGVDTQYF
v_call: TRBV5-1
cdr3_length: 14
j_call: TRBJ2-3
clone_size: -
d_call: TRBD1

cdr3_nt: TGTGCCAGCAGTTTAAAACAGGGGCTGTACAATGAGCAGTTCTTC
cdr3_aa: CASSLKQGLYNEQFF
v_call: TRBV12-3/TRBV12-4
cdr3_length: 15
j_call: TRBJ2-1
clone_size: many
d_call: TRBD1

cdr3_nt: TGTGCCATCAGTTCACCCGGGATTAGGGGCCACGAGCAGTACTTC
cdr3_aa: CAISSPGIRGHEQYF
v_call: TRBV6-5
cdr3_length: 15
j_call: TRBJ2-7
clone_size: -
d_call: -

cdr3_nt: TGCAGCGCATCCGGACTAGCGGGAACCAACGAGCAGTACTTC
cdr3_aa: CSASGLAGTNEQYF
v_call: TRBV29-1
cdr3_length: 14
j_call: TRBJ2-7
clone_size: many
d_call: TRBD2

cdr3_nt: TGTGCCAGCAGTTTCCTAGGACAGAGGGGCCGTACAGATACGCAGTGTTTT
cdr3_aa: CASSFLGQRGRTDTQCF
v_call: TRBV27
cdr3_length: 17
j_call: TRBJ2-3
clone_size: -
d_call: -

cdr3_nt: TGTGCCACGGGACAGGGGTGGGAAGGAGAGACCCAGTACTTC
cdr3_aa: CATGQGWEGETQYF
v_call: TRBV11-2
cdr3_length: 14
j_call: TRBJ2-5
clone_size: many
d_call: TRBD1

cdr3_nt: TGTGCCAGCAGCTTTTTGGGGGATGGACAGCCCCAGCATTTT
cdr3_aa: CASSFLGDGQPQHF
v_call: TRBV5-5
cdr3_length: 14
j_call: TRBJ1-5
clone_size: many
d_call: -

cdr3_nt: TGTGCCAGCAGCCCCCGCCCGGGGGGGCATGAGCAGTTCTTC
cdr3_aa: CASSPRPGGHEQFF
v_call: TRBV7-9
cdr3_length: 14
j_call: TRBJ2-1
clone_size: many
d_call: TRBD2

cdr3_nt: TGCAGTGCTAGAGGTAGACAGGGGTACGATGAGCAGTTCTTC
cdr3_aa: CSARGRQGYDEQFF
v_call: TRBV20-1
cdr3_length: 14
j_call: TRBJ2-1
clone_size: many
d_call: TRBD1